The entry below describes one TCR beta chain. The source of the sample is a study of blood T cell repertoires in COVID-19. Study-level background: PBMCs, B-cell-depleted T cells, or T cells provided the cDNA or gDNA that made up the material.

Methods used by the authors: Amplifying reference gene primers gave estimates of nucleated cell counts. Using immunoSEQ multiplex PCR, the repertoire was profiled, and TCRdb retains in-frame clones only, with some absent. V and J calls and clone size are as listed in that table; D and trimming were resolved from the DNA. The sample holds some 200,000 clones, approximately 78% seen once. This CDR3 region has 15 residues. The V end lost 5 bases, the J end lost 2 bases, and 13 bases lay between the germline ends. CDR1 LNHDA and CDR2 SQIVND come from the germline V gene (reference sequence). Specimen: peripheral blood. The source of this sequence is a woman older than 75 with acute or convalescent COVID-19. The V and J genes are TRBV19 and TRBJ1-3, with a tentative D call TRBD1 (6 bases). CDR3 bases: TGTGCCAGTAGTTCCGACAGGTCCCCTGGAAACACCATATATTTT. Its protein product is CASSSDRSPGNTIYF.